The TCR beta chain under discussion was sequenced for a study of shared clonotypes between healthy human individuals. Study conclusions and caveats: Larger richness was generally estimated for naive than memory subsets.

This clone was seen once. Its antigen is undetermined. Cells designated naive CD8 were CD45RO-negative and were positively selected for CCR7, with terminally differentiated effector memory CD45RA+ cells excluded. HIV-negative, healthy adults without recent acute infections or vaccinations were the donors. TCRdb keeps only in-frame clones here, not all; method: immunoSEQ multiplex PCR. Of millions of clones listed, just under 95% are singletons. CDR3 length: 16 residues. Looked up from germline, CDR1 is SNHLY and CDR2 is FYNNEI. V was cut by 2 bases and J by 3 bases, with 14 bases left in between. The sequencing sample was made of naive CD8+ T cells sorted from blood. The clonotype originates from a man in his late teens or twenties in good health. The chain recombines TRBV2 with TRBJ2-1, with D unresolved. The CDR3: CASSESDTNFYNEQFF. For the CDR3, the DNA is TGTGCCAGCAGTGAATCTGACACGAACTTCTACAATGAGCAGTTCTTC.